This T cell receptor (beta chain) is drawn from a study of blood T cell repertoires in COVID-19. Looking at the study overall: COVID-19 samples from acute and convalescent phases originated in the United States, Italy and Spain. PBMCs, B-cell-depleted T cells, or T cells provided the cDNA or gDNA that made up the material.

This CDR3 is 15 amino acids long. After removal of 3 bases from V and 1 base from J, the junction contained 1 base not matched to a gene. Germline-derived CDR1 and CDR2 are KGHSH and LQKENI. Study processing details: Quantification of nucleated cells was approximated via reference gene primer amplification. Sequencing used immunoSEQ multiplex PCR; TCRdb keeps in-frame clones, though not all of them. Clone size and V and J calls were adopted from that table, with D and trimming inferred from the DNA. The sample lists about 140,000 clones, 85% to 90% occurring once. The V and J genes are TRBV18 and TRBJ1-4; 8 bases line up with TRBD1. Sequencing used peripheral blood. The sequence was collected from an older woman with active COVID-19. CDR3 sequence reads: CASSPGQGTNEKLFF. The CDR3 bases are TGTGCCAGCTCACCTGGACAGGGAACTAATGAAAAACTGTTTTTT. The full variable domain, in which reference TRBV18 and TRBJ1-4 provide the parts outside the CDR3, is NAGVMQNPRHLVRRRGQEARLRCSPMKGHSHVYWYRQLPEEGLKFMVYLQKENIIDESGMPKERFSAEFPKEGPSILRIQQVVRGDSAAYFCASSPGQGTNEKLFFGSGTQLSVL.